The rows below give T cell receptor beta chains drawn from one sample of a study of T-cell reconstitution after alpha-beta-depleted transplantation in children. TCRdb re-called the PCR reads with MiXCR, one entry per CDR3 protein. The table lists about 640,000 distinct CDR3 sequences, roughly 17% of them singletons, with about 1.1% in the top ten. Sample: PBMCs from the stem cell graft donor, taken from the stem cell graft. The receptors here all came from a human donor who donated a stem cell graft to a child with acute myeloid leukemia. Both conserved end residues are part of each CDR3. The D gene is left open where the match is weak. Size tells how often a clone was seen (once, few, many) or the class of an expanded clone, and some rows leave it out.

clone size,D gene,V gene,J gene,CDR3 DNA,CDR3 protein
.,TRBD2,TRBV7-2,TRBJ2-5,TGTGCCAGCAGCCCAGTACTAGCGGGGCAAGAGACCCAGTACTTC,CASSPVLAGQETQYF
.,.,TRBV7-2,TRBJ2-1,TGTGCCAGCACCCCCCCAGGGAGATACAATGAGCAGTTCTTC,CASTPPGRYNEQFF
.,.,TRBV24-1,TRBJ2-3,TGTGCCACCAGTGATTTCAGGGACATGACAGATACGCAGTATTTT,CATSDFRDMTDTQYF
many,.,TRBV5-4,TRBJ2-3,TGTGCCAGCAGCTTACCACCGCCGGGAGATACGCAGTATTTT,CASSLPPPGDTQYF
few,.,TRBV5-1,TRBJ2-5,TGCGCCAGCAGCTCGCCTTGGGCAGGGAGATCGGAAGAGACCCAGTACTTC,CASSSPWAGRSEETQYF
.,TRBD1,TRBV6-2/TRBV6-3,TRBJ2-1,TGTGCCAGCAGCTACACAGGGGTCCCCCGCAATGAGCAGTTCTTC,CASSYTGVPRNEQFF
few,TRBD2,TRBV20-1,TRBJ2-7,TGCAGTGCCCTCTGGACTAGCTCCTACGAGCAGTACTTC,CSALWTSSYEQYF
few,TRBD2,TRBV7-2,TRBJ2-3,TGTGCCAGCAGCACCCGACTAGCGGGGGGCCCTGGTACGCAGTATTTT,CASSTRLAGGPGTQYF
many,TRBD2,TRBV20-1,TRBJ2-3,TGCAGTGCTACCTCTGACGGGGGGGGCACAGATACGCAGTATTTT,CSATSDGGGTDTQYF
many,TRBD1,TRBV20-1,TRBJ1-2,TGCAGTGCTAGACCCCCGACAGGGGGCGAAGGCTACACCTTC,CSARPPTGGEGYTF
few,.,TRBV5-5,TRBJ1-4,TGTGCCAGCAGCTTGGCAAGTTTTGGGTCGGCAACTAATGAAAAACTGTTTTTT,CASSLASFGSATNEKLFF
.,.,TRBV7-9,TRBJ2-5,TGTGCCAGCAGCCCCCTTCCAGGAGAGACCCAGTACTTC,CASSPLPGETQYF
few,.,TRBV7-8,TRBJ2-3,TGTGCCAGCAGCTTAACAGCAGGGAATTTAGGAGATACGCAGTATTTT,CASSLTAGNLGDTQYF
many,.,TRBV29-1,TRBJ2-5,TGCAGCCCCTCTGCTAGGGGCCCCCCACAGACCCAGTACTTC,CSPSARGPPQTQYF
few,TRBD2,TRBV2,TRBJ2-7,TGTGCCAGCAGTGGGGGACTAGCCCACGAGCAGTACTTC,CASSGGLAHEQYF
.,.,TRBV27,TRBJ1-2,TGTGCCAGCAGTTTAATGGGAGGGTTGGGCTACACCTTC,CASSLMGGLGYTF
few,.,TRBV11-1,TRBJ2-1,TGTGCCAGCAGCATCAAGGGGGTTTGGGGGACCCCCTACAATGAGCAGTTCTTC,CASSIKGVWGTPYNEQFF
many,.,TRBV6-5,TRBJ2-5,TGTGCCAGCAGTTACTCGACTCCTGAAGAGACCCAGTACTTC,CASSYSTPEETQYF
.,.,TRBV20-1,TRBJ2-5,TGCTGTGCCCTCGGGGCCCCGTGGGGTACACTAAAGACCCAGTACTTC,CCALGAPWGTLKTQYF
few,.,TRBV20-1,TRBJ2-2,TGCAGTGCCAGGAGCAACCGGGGCTACCTGAACACCGGGGAGCTGTTTTTT,CSARSNRGYLNTGELFF
many,.,TRBV29-1,TRBJ1-2,TGCAGCGTTGAAAGGGGATTAGACTACACCTTC,CSVERGLDYTF
.,.,TRBV7-2,TRBJ2-3,TGTGCCAGCAGCTCTACCCGGGGGCTTCGCACAGATACGCAGTATTTT,CASSSTRGLRTDTQYF
.,.,TRBV24-1,TRBJ2-3,TGTGCCACCAGTGATACTCGCACCACAGATACGCAGTATTTT,CATSDTRTTDTQYF
few,.,TRBV7-2,TRBJ2-5,TGTGCCAGCAGCTTAGCCTGGGACCTTCCCCAAGAGACCCAGTACTTC,CASSLAWDLPQETQYF
.,.,TRBV6-1,TRBJ1-1,TGTGCCAGTAGCCGGGACATGCAATATGTTAACACTGAAGCTTTCTTT,CASSRDMQYVNTEAFF
.,.,TRBV21-1,TRBJ2-5,TGTGCCAGCAGCCCAAACCTCGAAGAGACCCAGTACTTC,CASSPNLEETQYF
.,.,TRBV7-2,TRBJ1-3,TGTGCCAGCAGCTTAAAGAACACCATATATTTT,CASSLKNTIYF
.,TRBD1,TRBV5-6,TRBJ1-1,TGTGCCAGCAGCTTGGCCAGGGGGGTGAACACTGAAGCTTTCTTT,CASSLARGVNTEAFF
many,.,TRBV7-2,TRBJ1-5,TGTGCCAGCAGCTTAGTACCAGTCAATCAGCCCCAGCATTTT,CASSLVPVNQPQHF
.,.,TRBV20-1,TRBJ2-2,TGCAGTGTTCCCGGACTGACCACCGGGGAGCTGTTTTTT,CSVPGLTTGELFF
many,TRBD1,TRBV20-1,TRBJ1-1,TGCAGTGCCCACAGGGGGCTAGTCACTGAAGCTTTCTTT,CSAHRGLVTEAFF
many,TRBD2,TRBV20-1,TRBJ2-1,TGCAGTGCTAGAGATGTAGCGGGTACGAACTACAATGAGCAGTTCTTC,CSARDVAGTNYNEQFF
.,TRBD2,TRBV12-3/TRBV12-4,TRBJ2-1,TGTGCCAGCAAGAGCGGGGGACACTACAATGAGCAGTTCTTC,CASKSGGHYNEQFF
.,.,TRBV7-9,TRBJ1-4,TGTGCCAGCAGCTACGGGCTAACAGGATATAATGAAAAACTGTTTTTT,CASSYGLTGYNEKLFF
many,.,TRBV5-6,TRBJ2-2,TGTGCCAGCAACATCGGATTTACGGGGGAGCTGTTTTTT,CASNIGFTGELFF
many,.,TRBV29-1,TRBJ2-7,TGCAGCGTTGAAGTTCCAGGGGCCTACGAGCAGTACTTC,CSVEVPGAYEQYF
.,.,TRBV20-1,TRBJ2-4,TGCAGTGCTAGTAGCCCGGGCCTAGCCAAAAACATTCAGTACTTC,CSASSPGLAKNIQYF
many,.,TRBV29-1,TRBJ2-1,TGCAGCGTTGAATCCTCAGCAGGTAATGAGCAGTTCTTC,CSVESSAGNEQFF
many,TRBD1,TRBV20-1,TRBJ2-7,TGCAGTGCTAGGGACAGGGGGGACCACGAGCAGTACTTC,CSARDRGDHEQYF
many,.,TRBV15,TRBJ2-5,TGTGCCACCAGCGGCTTGGGACGGCCAGAGACCCAGTACTTC,CATSGLGRPETQYF
many,.,TRBV10-3,TRBJ2-1,TGTGCCATCAGTGGAGGACAGAACAATGAGCAGTTCTTC,CAISGGQNNEQFF
few,TRBD1,TRBV10-2,TRBJ1-2,TGCGCCAGCAGTGGAGACAGGGGATATGGCTACACCTTC,CASSGDRGYGYTF
.,.,TRBV28,TRBJ2-5,TGTGCCAGCGCCTGGGGACGAGAGACCCAGTACTTC,CASAWGRETQYF
.,.,TRBV20-1,TRBJ1-5,TGCAGTGCTAGGGGCGGGGCCGAGAGCAATCAGCCCCAGCATTTT,CSARGGAESNQPQHF
few,TRBD1,TRBV6-1,TRBJ1-1,TGTGCCATCAACAGGGGTAACACTGAAGCTTTCTTT,CAINRGNTEAFF
many,TRBD2,TRBV20-1,TRBJ2-1,TGCAGTGCTAGGGCTGCGGGGGGATACAATGAGCAGTTCTTC,CSARAAGGYNEQFF
few,TRBD1,TRBV13,TRBJ2-1,TGTGCCAGCAGCCCAGACAGGGGGCTAGACAATGAGCAGTTCTTC,CASSPDRGLDNEQFF
many,TRBD1,TRBV20-1,TRBJ1-2,TGCAGTGCTTTTTACCAGGGGGTTGGCTATGGCTACACCTTC,CSAFYQGVGYGYTF
many,.,TRBV12-3/TRBV12-4,TRBJ2-2,TGTGCCAGCACCTTCATAGTCAACACCGGGGAGCTGTTTTTT,CASTFIVNTGELFF
many,.,TRBV5-4,TRBJ2-2,TGTGCCAGCAGCTCCGGGGCCCGGAGGGACGGGGAGCTGTTTTTT,CASSSGARRDGELFF